The rows below give T cell receptor beta chains drawn from one sample of a study of control samples from healthy donors and cancer patients. Here immunoSEQ multiplex PCR was the method, and the copy in TCRdb shows in-frame clones only, minus some. The table shows 170,000 or so clones, with around 93% occurring only once. Sequenced material: blood. These receptors were taken from a man younger than 35 in good health. CDR3s include the opening cysteine and the closing phenylalanine or tryptophan. Each record gives: CDR3 protein, V gene, J gene.

CDR3: CASRWGSYNSPLHF
V: TRBV6-5
J: TRBJ1-6

CDR3: CASSLGWGDGTDTQYF
V: TRBV5-5
J: TRBJ2-3

CDR3: CASYGGAYNEQFF
V: TRBV7-8
J: TRBJ2-1

CDR3: CASSPRPLRDQPQHF
V: TRBV18
J: TRBJ1-5

CDR3: CASSFGNRGKYYGYTF
V: TRBV11-2
J: TRBJ1-2

CDR3: CASSQVSGASYNEQFF
V: TRBV4-1
J: TRBJ2-1

CDR3: CASSQNRRTATEGSGNTIYF
V: TRBV4-2
J: TRBJ1-3

CDR3: CASSYRVSGYGETQYF
V: TRBV6-5
J: TRBJ2-5

CDR3: CASSATGAGNTIYF
V: TRBV2
J: TRBJ1-3

CDR3: CASSLILNQPLHF
V: TRBV7-2
J: TRBJ1-6

CDR3: CSARLVEEQYF
V: TRBV20-1
J: TRBJ2-7

CDR3: CASGFGGPSYEQYF
V: TRBV12-5
J: TRBJ2-7

CDR3: CASSPGTPAYNEQFF
V: TRBV5-4
J: TRBJ2-1

CDR3: CASSLAYPGLTQDKNIQYF
V: TRBV5-6
J: TRBJ2-4

CDR3: CSVRGTVENEQYF
V: TRBV29-1
J: TRBJ2-7

CDR3: CASSPRGNTIYF
V: TRBV12-3/TRBV12-4
J: TRBJ1-3

CDR3: CASSLGTEIYEAFF
V: TRBV5-6
J: TRBJ1-1

CDR3: CASSYGWGSGDSEQFF
V: TRBV6-6
J: TRBJ2-1

CDR3: CAWKGQHATNEKLFF
V: TRBV30
J: TRBJ1-4

CDR3: CASRLKGLGAGRYSYNEQFF
V: TRBV12-2
J: TRBJ2-1

CDR3: CASSQTGFRGYTF
V: TRBV3-1/TRBV3-2
J: TRBJ1-2

CDR3: CASSLARSTANYGYTF
V: TRBV7-9
J: TRBJ1-2

CDR3: CASSLGGTTNSPLHF
V: TRBV5-4
J: TRBJ1-6

CDR3: CASSASTGGATEAFF
V: TRBV9
J: TRBJ1-1

CDR3: CASSPTGGNQPQHF
V: TRBV6-5
J: TRBJ1-5

CDR3: CSVNRGSEDSYNEQFF
V: TRBV29-1
J: TRBJ2-1

CDR3: CASSQADRVYEQYF
V: TRBV3-1/TRBV3-2
J: TRBJ2-7

CDR3: CASSLKRSGTARGYTF
V: TRBV7-2
J: TRBJ1-2

CDR3: CASRSTGAGYGYTF
V: TRBV5-1
J: TRBJ1-2

CDR3: CSVELGAGDTQYF
V: TRBV29-1
J: TRBJ2-3

CDR3: CASSYSDFSGYTF
V: TRBV6-5
J: TRBJ1-2

CDR3: CASSRGATRDTQYF
V: TRBV3-1/TRBV3-2
J: TRBJ2-3

CDR3: CASGPRAGANNEQFF
V: TRBV5-1
J: TRBJ2-1

CDR3: CASSLQATSYEQYF
V: TRBV7-2
J: TRBJ2-7

CDR3: CASSLTQGLERYF
V: TRBV7-3
J: TRBJ2-7

CDR3: CASSVGGAQGTTIYF
V: TRBV9
J: TRBJ1-3

CDR3: CASSSTRADTQYF
V: TRBV10-1
J: TRBJ2-3

CDR3: CASSRGGNYGYTF
V: TRBV19
J: TRBJ1-2

CDR3: CASSQDRETGGGLNEQFF
V: TRBV4-1
J: TRBJ2-1

CDR3: CAIKPTDYEQYF
V: TRBV10-3
J: TRBJ2-7

CDR3: CATSDRRQGGTGELFF
V: TRBV24-1
J: TRBJ2-2

CDR3: CASRQNGDTGELFF
V: TRBV5-1
J: TRBJ2-2

CDR3: CASSLQQATPQHF
V: TRBV4-1
J: TRBJ1-5

CDR3: CATRAAGGSDTQYF
V: TRBV24-1
J: TRBJ2-3

CDR3: CASSRSRDGTDTQYF
V: TRBV4-1
J: TRBJ2-3

CDR3: CASRPDRATDTQYF
V: TRBV5-1
J: TRBJ2-3

CDR3: CASSLDMGRADTQYF
V: TRBV5-4
J: TRBJ2-3

CDR3: CATSDPTGQGISGELFF
V: TRBV24-1
J: TRBJ2-2

CDR3: CVRSLRPRAPYEQYF
V: TRBV7-5
J: TRBJ2-7

CDR3: CASSLGQGIGNTEAFF
V: TRBV5-1
J: TRBJ1-1

CDR3: CATSGPGGDYEQYF
V: TRBV24-1
J: TRBJ2-7

CDR3: CATSDQGQGGGELFF
V: TRBV24-1
J: TRBJ2-2

CDR3: CATSYGTGHNQPQHF
V: TRBV15
J: TRBJ1-5

CDR3: CASSQESSGTQYF
V: TRBV4-1
J: TRBJ2-3

CDR3: CASSGFGGWSGETQYF
V: TRBV25-1
J: TRBJ2-5

CDR3: CASRKDRGSTEAFF
V: TRBV6-4
J: TRBJ1-1

CDR3: CASSPPEGLTYEQYF
V: TRBV18
J: TRBJ2-7